Below, one T cell receptor beta chain is given with its context. The antigen remains unidentified. The record originates from a study of OX40 agonist ivuxolimab in advanced cancers. Study outcomes and limitations: Doses of 0.1 to 3.0 mg/kg were accompanied by clonal expansion of CD4+ and CD8+ blood T cells by week 6.

Sequenced by immunoSEQ multiplex PCR; TCRdb stores in-frame clones only, minus some. The data contain over 65,000 clones, 70% to 90% of them singletons. In germline, CDR1 is SGHDT, CDR2 YYEEEE. Trimming cost V 4 bases and J 2 bases; bases outside gene matches: 6. This CDR3 is built from 14 residues. This specimen was CD4+ or CD8+ T cells sorted from blood, taken in a trial of the OX40 agonist ivuxolimab. This TCR came from an adult with an advanced solid tumor such as melanoma, head and neck, liver or kidney cancer. The chain carries TRBV5-6 and TRBJ2-7; 7 nucleotides align to TRBD1. The CDR3 sequence is CASSIRDRTYEQYF. In DNA form, the CDR3 reads TGTGCCAGCAGCATCCGGGACAGAACCTACGAGCAGTACTTC.